Listed here are 8 T cell receptor beta chains from one sample, sequenced in a study of OX40 agonist ivuxolimab in advanced cancers. Here immunoSEQ multiplex PCR was the method, and the copy in TCRdb shows in-frame clones only, minus some. Here the sample spans tens of thousands of clones, more than 85% being singletons. The sequencing here drew on CD4+ or CD8+ T cells sorted from blood, taken in a trial of the OX40 agonist ivuxolimab. The receptors originated from an adult with an advanced solid tumor such as melanoma, head and neck, liver or kidney cancer.

In DNA, the CDR3 is TGTGCCAGCAGATCCCCGGGACAGGGACAGGAGACCCAGTACTTC. It specifies CASRSPGQGQETQYF. The chain joins TRBV7-3 to TRBJ2-5; 9 nucleotides match TRBD1. The CDR3 has 15 residues. V was clipped by 6 bases and J by 5 bases; unmatched bases: 10. The germline gives CDR1 SGHTA, CDR2 FQGTGA. Full variable domain (remainder filled in from reference TRBV7-3 and TRBJ2-5): GAGVSQTPSNKVTEKGKYVELRCDPISGHTALYWYRQSLGQGPEFLIYFQGTGAADDSGLPNDRFFAVRPEGSVSTLKIQRTERGDSAVYLCASRSPGQGQETQYFGPGTRLLVL.

The chain has TRBV28 and TRBJ2-5; D unclear. Germline CDR1 MDHEN, CDR2 SYDVKM. Trimming left V 1 base short and J 5 bases short, with 14 bases between. The CDR3 is 15 residues long. DNA for the CDR3: TGTGCCAGCAGTTTATTGGGCCTTTATTATGAGACCCAGTACTTC. Translating it yields CASSLLGLYYETQYF. The variable domain in full, with the rest retrieved from reference TRBV28 and TRBJ2-5, is DVKVTQSSRYLVKRTGEKVFLECVQDMDHENMFWYRQDPGLGLRLIYFSYDVKMKEKGDIPEGYSVSREKKERFSLILESASTNQTSMYLCASSLLGLYYETQYFGPGTRLLVL.

A few counts support this clone. The chain recombines TRBV7-3 with TRBJ2-7, with 7 nucleotides matching TRBD1. V gave up 1 base and J gave up 5 bases; unmatched junction bases: 2. This CDR3 region has 13 residues. CDR1 is SGHTA, CDR2 FQGTGA, per germline. The CDR3 is CASSLRQGDEQYF. The CDR3 DNA is TGTGCCAGCAGCTTAAGACAGGGTGACGAGCAGTACTTC.

The chain has TRBV4-2 and TRBJ2-5; the match to TRBD2 covers 10 bases. V dropped 5 bases and J dropped 3; count of bases not matched to a gene: 18. The CDR3 covers 19 residues. Looked up from germline, CDR1 is LGHNA and CDR2 is YNFKEQ. CDR3 coding DNA: TGTGCCAGCAGCAAAGGCCGGCTAGCGGGAGAGGAAGTGAAAGAGACCCAGTACTTC. Protein sequence: CASSKGRLAGEEVKETQYF.

This chain joins TRBV5-1 and TRBJ1-1; 9 bases fit TRBD1. Germline V CDR1 and CDR2: SGHRS, YFSETQ. The junction had 12 bases not matched to a gene; V was cut back by 5 bases and J by 4 bases. This CDR3 is 16 amino acids long. The CDR3 DNA reads as TGCGCCAGCAGTCCGGGACAGGGCCCCGGGGGCACTGAAGCTTTCTTT. Amino acid sequence: CASSPGQGPGGTEAFF.

This sequence joins TRBV6-5 and TRBJ2-1, with 10 positions matching TRBD2. Germline-derived CDR1 and CDR2 are MNHEY and SVGAGI. The CDR3 is made up of 16 amino acids. V was clipped by 4 bases and J by 4 bases; unmatched bases: 7. The CDR3 bases are TGTGCCAGCAGTTCCCTTAGCGGGAGGAGTTACAATGAGCAGTTCTTC. It specifies CASSSLSGRSYNEQFF.

The rearrangement links TRBV20-1 to TRBJ2-5; 9 nucleotides agree with TRBD2. There are 11 residues in the CDR3. Germline V gene sequence: CDR1 DFQATT, CDR2 SNEGSKA (reference sequence). The CDR3 region is CMASGVETQYF. CDR3 bases: TGCATGGCTAGCGGGGTAGAGACCCAGTACTTC.

In this sample, this clone turned up once. This chain uses TRBV20-1 with TRBJ1-2, with D maybe TRBD1 (5 bases). CDR1 and CDR2 (germline): DFQATT, SNEGSKA (reference sequence). The CDR3 loop spans 11 amino acids. V was pared by 4 bases and J by 7 bases, with 10 bases between. CDR3 bases: TGCAGTGCTAACGGACACTCTGGCTACACCTTC. This sequence encodes CSANGHSGYTF.